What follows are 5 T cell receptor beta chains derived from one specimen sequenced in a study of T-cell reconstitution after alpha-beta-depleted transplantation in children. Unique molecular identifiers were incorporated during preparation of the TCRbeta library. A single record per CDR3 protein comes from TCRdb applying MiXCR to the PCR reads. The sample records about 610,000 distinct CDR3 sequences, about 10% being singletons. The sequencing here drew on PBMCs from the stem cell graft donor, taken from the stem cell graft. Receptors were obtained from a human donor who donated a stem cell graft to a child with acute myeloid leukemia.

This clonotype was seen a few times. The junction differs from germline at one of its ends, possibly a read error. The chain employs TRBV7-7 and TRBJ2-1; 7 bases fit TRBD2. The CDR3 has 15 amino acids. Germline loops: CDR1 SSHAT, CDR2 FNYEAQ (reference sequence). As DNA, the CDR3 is TGTGCTAGCAGCTTAGGAGCGGGATCTAGGGGCGAGCAGTTCTTC. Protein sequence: CASSLGAGSRGEQFF.

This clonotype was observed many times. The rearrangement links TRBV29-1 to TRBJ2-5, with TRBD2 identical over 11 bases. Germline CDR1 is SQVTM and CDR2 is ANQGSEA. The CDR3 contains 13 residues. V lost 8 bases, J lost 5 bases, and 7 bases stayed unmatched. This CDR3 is CSHLAGGLETQYF. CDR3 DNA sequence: TGCAGCCATCTAGCGGGAGGTTTGGAGACCCAGTACTTC.

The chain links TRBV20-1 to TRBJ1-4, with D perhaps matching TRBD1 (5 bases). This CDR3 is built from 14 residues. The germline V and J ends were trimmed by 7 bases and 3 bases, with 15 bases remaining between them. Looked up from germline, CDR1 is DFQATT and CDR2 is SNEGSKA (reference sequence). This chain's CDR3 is CSGRAGVANEKLFF. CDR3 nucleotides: TGCAGTGGCAGGGCGGGAGTTGCTAATGAAAAACTGTTTTTT.

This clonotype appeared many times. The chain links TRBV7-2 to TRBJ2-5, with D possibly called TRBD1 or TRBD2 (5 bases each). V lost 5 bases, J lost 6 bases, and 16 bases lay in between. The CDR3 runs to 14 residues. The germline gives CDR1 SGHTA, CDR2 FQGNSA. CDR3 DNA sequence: TGTGCCAGCAGCCTTCGGGACGGTGACCAGACCCAGTACTTC. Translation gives CASSLRDGDQTQYF.

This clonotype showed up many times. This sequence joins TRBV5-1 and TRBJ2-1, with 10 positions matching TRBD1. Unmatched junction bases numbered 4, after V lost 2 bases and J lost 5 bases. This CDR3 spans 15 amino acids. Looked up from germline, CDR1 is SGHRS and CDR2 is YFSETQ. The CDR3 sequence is CASSFVGTGDNEQFF. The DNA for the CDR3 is TGCGCCAGCAGCTTCGTCGGGACAGGGGACAATGAGCAGTTCTTC.